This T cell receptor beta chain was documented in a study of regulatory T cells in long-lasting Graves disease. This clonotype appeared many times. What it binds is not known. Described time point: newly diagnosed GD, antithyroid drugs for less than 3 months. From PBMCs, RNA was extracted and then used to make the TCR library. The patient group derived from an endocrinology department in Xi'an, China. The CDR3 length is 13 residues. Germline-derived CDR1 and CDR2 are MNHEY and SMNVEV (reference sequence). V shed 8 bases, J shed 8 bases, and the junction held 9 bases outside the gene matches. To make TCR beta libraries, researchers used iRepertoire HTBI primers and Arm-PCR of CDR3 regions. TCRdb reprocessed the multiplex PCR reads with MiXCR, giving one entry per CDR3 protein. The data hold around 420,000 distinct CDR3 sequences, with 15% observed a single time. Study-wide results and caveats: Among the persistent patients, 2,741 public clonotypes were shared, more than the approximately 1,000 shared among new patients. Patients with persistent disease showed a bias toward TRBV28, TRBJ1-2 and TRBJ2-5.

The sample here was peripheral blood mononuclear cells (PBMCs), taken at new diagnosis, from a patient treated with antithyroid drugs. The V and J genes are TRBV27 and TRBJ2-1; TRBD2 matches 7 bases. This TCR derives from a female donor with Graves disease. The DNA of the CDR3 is TGTGCCAGCGGACGGGGAGGGATCGATGAGCAGTTCTTC. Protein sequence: CASGRGGIDEQFF.